This TCR beta chain was documented in a study of long-term antiretroviral therapy in people with HIV. Comments on this clone: The antigen remains undetermined.

Findings and limits, study-wide: Clonal expansions arising prior to ART prevailed in the repertoire at every time point. After ART, diversity increased yet remained lower than transplant donor controls.

Trimming removed 3 bases from V and 4 bases from J; junction bases left unmatched: 8. The CDR3 is made up of 17 amino acids. Per germline, CDR1 SGHTA and CDR2 FQGNSA. Going into DNA extraction, samples held about 0.95-10 million cryopreserved PBMC. The libraries were made with immunoSEQ v3.0 at survey level. Sequencing aimed at about 35,000-55,000 T-cell genomes per sample. Clones were sequenced by immunoSEQ multiplex PCR, and TCRdb holds only the in-frame ones, with some missing. The data hold fewer than 35,000 clones, with roughly 80% observed a single time. The material sequenced was unsorted PBMCs, taken 2.9 years after starting antiretroviral therapy. The TCR sequence derives from a man aged 45-60 years with HIV. This chain joins TRBV7-2 and TRBJ2-1; 11 nucleotides align to TRBD2. The CDR3 sequence: CASSLRWASGGYNEQFF. CDR3 in DNA: TGTGCCAGCAGCTTGAGATGGGCTAGCGGGGGGTACAATGAGCAGTTCTTC.